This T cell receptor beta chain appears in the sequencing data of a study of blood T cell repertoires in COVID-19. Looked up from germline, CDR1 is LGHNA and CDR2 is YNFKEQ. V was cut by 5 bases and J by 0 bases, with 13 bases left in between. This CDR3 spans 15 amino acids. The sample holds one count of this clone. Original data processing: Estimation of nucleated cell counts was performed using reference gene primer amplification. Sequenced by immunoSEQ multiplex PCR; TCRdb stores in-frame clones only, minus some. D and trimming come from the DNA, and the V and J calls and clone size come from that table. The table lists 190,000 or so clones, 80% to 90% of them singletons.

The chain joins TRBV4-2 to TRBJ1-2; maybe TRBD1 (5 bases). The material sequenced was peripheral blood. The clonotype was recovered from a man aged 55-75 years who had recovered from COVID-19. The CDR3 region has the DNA TGTGCCAGCAGCGAGCACAGGCCAGCTAACTATGGCTACACCTTC. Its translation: CASSEHRPANYGYTF.